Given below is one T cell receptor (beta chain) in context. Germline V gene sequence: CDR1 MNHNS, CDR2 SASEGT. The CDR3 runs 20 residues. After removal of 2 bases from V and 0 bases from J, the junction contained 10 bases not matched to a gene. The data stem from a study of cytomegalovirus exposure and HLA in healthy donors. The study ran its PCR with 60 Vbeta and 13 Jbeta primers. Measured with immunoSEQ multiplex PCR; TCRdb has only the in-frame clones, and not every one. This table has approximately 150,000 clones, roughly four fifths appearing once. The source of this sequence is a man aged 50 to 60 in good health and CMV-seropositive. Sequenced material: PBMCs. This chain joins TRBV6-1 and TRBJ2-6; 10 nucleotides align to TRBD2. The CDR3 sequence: CASSEPPAGGLISGANVLTF. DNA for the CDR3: TGTGCCAGCAGTGAACCCCCAGCGGGGGGGTTAATCTCTGGGGCCAACGTCCTGACTTTC.